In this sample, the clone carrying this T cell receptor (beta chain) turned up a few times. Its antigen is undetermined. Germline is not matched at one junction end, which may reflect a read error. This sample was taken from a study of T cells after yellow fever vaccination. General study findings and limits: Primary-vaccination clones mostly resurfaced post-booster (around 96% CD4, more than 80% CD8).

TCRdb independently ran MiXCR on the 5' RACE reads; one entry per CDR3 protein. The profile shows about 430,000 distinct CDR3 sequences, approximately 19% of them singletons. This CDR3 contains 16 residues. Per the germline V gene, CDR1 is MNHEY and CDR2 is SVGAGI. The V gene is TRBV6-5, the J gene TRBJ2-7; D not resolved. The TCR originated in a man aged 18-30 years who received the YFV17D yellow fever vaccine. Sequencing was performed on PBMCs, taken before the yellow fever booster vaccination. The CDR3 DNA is TGTGCCAGCAGTCACTCCCGGCCCGTTAGCTCCTACGAGCAGTACTTC. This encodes CASSHSRPVSSYEQYF.